Detailed here is one TCR beta chain. The germline gives CDR1 WNHNN, CDR2 SYGVQD (reference sequence). Trimming cost V 4 bases and J 4 bases; bases outside gene matches: 16. This CDR3 is built from 19 residues. TCRdb keeps only in-frame clones here, not all; method: immunoSEQ multiplex PCR. Altogether roughly 2,300,000 clones are present, 85% to 95% being singletons, with the ten largest covering 0.37%. This sample was taken from a study of shared clonotypes between healthy human individuals. J is TRBJ2-7 and V is TRBV10-1; 13 bases are shared with TRBD2. Sequences were obtained from naive CD4+ T cells from PBMCs. Specified subset: CD45RA+ positively selected. The receptor's source is a man between 18 and 35 years old in good health. Some clones in this sample may be carry-over from other donors' samples. The CDR3 DNA reads as TGCGCCAGCAGTGTCGAGACTAGCGGGAGGCCCCTCATAATTTACGAGCAGTACTTC. Translation: CASSVETSGRPLIIYEQYF.